This TCR beta chain was recorded in a study of blood T cell repertoires in COVID-19. Study background: In each case, the material was cDNA or gDNA derived from T cells, B-cell-depleted T cells, or PBMCs.

The protocol was immunoSEQ multiplex PCR, while the TCRdb copy is restricted to in-frame clones and leaves out a portion. The data contain some 35,000 clones, about 80% of them singletons. There are 16 residues in the CDR3. CDR1 and CDR2 (germline): LGHNA, YNFKEQ. V gave up 1 base and J gave up 4 bases; unmatched junction bases: 7. The sequencing input was peripheral blood. This sequence was found in a man over 45 with acute or convalescent COVID-19. The chain has TRBV4-2 and TRBJ2-3, with TRBD1 identical over 8 bases. CDR3 sequence: CASSQGGQGAADTQYF. CDR3 DNA sequence: TGTGCCAGCAGCCAAGGAGGTCAGGGGGCTGCAGATACGCAGTATTTT.